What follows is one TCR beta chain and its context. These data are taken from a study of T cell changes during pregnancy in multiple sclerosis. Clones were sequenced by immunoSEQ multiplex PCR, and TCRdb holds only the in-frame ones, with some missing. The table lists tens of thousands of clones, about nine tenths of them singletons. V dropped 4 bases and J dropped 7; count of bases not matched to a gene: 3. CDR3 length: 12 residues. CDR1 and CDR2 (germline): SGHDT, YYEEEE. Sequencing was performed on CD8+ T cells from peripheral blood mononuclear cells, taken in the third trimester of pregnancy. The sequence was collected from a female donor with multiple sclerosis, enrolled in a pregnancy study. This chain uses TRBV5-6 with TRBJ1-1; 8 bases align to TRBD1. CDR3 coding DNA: TGTGCCAGCAGCAGCGACAGGGGTGAAGCTTTCTTT. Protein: CASSSDRGEAFF. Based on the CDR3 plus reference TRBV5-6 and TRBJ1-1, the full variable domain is DAGVTQSPTHLIKTRGQQVTLRCSPKSGHDTVSWYQQALGQGPQFIFQYYEEEERQRGNFPDRFSGHQFPNYSSELNVNALLLGDSALYLCASSSDRGEAFFGQGTRLTVV.